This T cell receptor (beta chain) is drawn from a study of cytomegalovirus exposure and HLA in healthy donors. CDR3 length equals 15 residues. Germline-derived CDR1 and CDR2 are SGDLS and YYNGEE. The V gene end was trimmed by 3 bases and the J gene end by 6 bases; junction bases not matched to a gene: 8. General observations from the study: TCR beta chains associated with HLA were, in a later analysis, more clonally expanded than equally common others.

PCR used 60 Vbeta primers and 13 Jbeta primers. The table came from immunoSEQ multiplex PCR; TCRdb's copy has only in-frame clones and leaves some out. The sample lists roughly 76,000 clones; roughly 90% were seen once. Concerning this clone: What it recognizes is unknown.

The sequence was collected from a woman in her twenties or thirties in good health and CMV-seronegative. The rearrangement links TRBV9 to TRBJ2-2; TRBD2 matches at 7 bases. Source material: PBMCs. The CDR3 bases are TGTGCCAGCAGCGCCCGGGACTACATCTCCGGGGAGCTGTTTTTT. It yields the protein CASSARDYISGELFF.